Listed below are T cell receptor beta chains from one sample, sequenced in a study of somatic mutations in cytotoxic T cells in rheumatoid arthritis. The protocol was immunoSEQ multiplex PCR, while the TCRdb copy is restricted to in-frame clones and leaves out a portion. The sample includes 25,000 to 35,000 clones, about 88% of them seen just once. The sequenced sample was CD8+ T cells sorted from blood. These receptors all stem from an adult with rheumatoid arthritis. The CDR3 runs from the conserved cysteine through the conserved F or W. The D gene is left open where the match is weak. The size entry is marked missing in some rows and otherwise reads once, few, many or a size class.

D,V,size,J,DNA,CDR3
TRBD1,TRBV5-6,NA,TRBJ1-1,TGTGCCAGCAGATTTGGGACAGGGGAAGCTTTCTTT,CASRFGTGEAFF
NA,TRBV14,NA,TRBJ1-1,TGTGCCAGCACCTCGCGGGACCCCGGCCAAGCTTTCTTT,CASTSRDPGQAFF
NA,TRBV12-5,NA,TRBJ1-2,TGTGCTAGTGGTTCCCAGCACTATGGCTACACCTTC,CASGSQHYGYTF
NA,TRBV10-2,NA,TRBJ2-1,TGCGCCAGTGGTGGTGAGCAGTTCTTC,CASGGEQFF
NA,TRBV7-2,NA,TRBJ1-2,TGTGCCAGCAGCTTAGCGGGGGTTTTGGAGGGCTACACCTTC,CASSLAGVLEGYTF
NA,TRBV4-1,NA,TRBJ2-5,TGCGCCAGCAGCCAAGAAAGTGGCCAGGCCTGGGAGACCCAGTACTTC,CASSQESGQAWETQYF
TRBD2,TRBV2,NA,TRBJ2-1,TGTGCCAGCGGGGAGACTAGCGCTAACTCCTACAATGAGCAGTTCTTC,CASGETSANSYNEQFF
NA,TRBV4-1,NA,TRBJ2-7,TGCGCCAGCAGCCAAGAATACGGAACCTACGAGCAGTACTTC,CASSQEYGTYEQYF
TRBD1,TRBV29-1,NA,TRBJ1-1,TGCAGCGTCTGGACAGGGGAGGACACTGAAGCTTTCTTT,CSVWTGEDTEAFF
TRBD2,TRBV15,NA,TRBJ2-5,TGTGCCACCAGCAGTGTAGGACTAGCGGGAGGGGGGGAGACCCAGTACTTC,CATSSVGLAGGGETQYF
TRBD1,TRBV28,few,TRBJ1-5,TGTGCCAGCAGTTTACACCAGGGGGCGGTCTATCAGCCCCAGCATTTT,CASSLHQGAVYQPQHF
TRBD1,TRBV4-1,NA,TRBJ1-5,TGCGCCAGCAGCCAAGAGACAGGGGTATGGCAGCCCCAGCATTTT,CASSQETGVWQPQHF
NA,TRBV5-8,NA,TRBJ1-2,TGTGCCAGCAGCTTGGGGGCCTACGGCTACACCTTC,CASSLGAYGYTF
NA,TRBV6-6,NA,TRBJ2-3,TGTGCCAGCAGTCTGCGGGGCACAGATACGCAGTATTTT,CASSLRGTDTQYF
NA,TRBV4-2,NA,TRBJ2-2,TGTGCCAGCAGCCAAGATGGAACGGCCTTTTACACCGGGGAGCTGTTTTTT,CASSQDGTAFYTGELFF
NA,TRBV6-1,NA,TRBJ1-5,TGTGCCAGCAGCCTAGGGGGGCTGGGGCAGCCCCAGCATTTT,CASSLGGLGQPQHF
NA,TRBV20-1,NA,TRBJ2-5,TGCAGTGCTAGACAACAAGAGACCCAGTACTTC,CSARQQETQYF
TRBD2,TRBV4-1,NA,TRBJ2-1,TGCGCCAGCAGCCATCTGAGCGGGAGCCTCTACAATGAGCAGTTCTTC,CASSHLSGSLYNEQFF
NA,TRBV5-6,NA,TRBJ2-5,TGTGCCAGCAGCTTTGGTGGACAGCAAGAGACCCAGTACTTC,CASSFGGQQETQYF
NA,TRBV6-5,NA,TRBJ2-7,TGTGCCAGCAGTTTAAACCGGGATACCTACGAGCAGTACTTC,CASSLNRDTYEQYF
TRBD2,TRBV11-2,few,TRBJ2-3,TGTGCCAGCAGCTTAGGGAGAAGCGGGGTTTTCACAGATACGCAGTATTTT,CASSLGRSGVFTDTQYF
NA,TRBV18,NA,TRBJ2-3,TGTGCCAGCTCACCGTATGACAGTTCCTACACAGATACGCAGTATTTT,CASSPYDSSYTDTQYF
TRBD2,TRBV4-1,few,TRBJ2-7,TGCGCCAGCAGCCAAGATCGGGGACTAGCGGGAGTTAGGGAGCAGTACTTC,CASSQDRGLAGVREQYF
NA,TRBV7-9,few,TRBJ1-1,TGTGCCAGCAGCTCGCTCGGGATGAACACTGAAGCTTTCTTT,CASSSLGMNTEAFF
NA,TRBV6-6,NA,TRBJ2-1,TGTGCCAGCAGCCTACGGCAGGGAGGCGAGCAGTTCTTC,CASSLRQGGEQFF
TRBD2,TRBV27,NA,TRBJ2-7,TGTGCCAGCAGAAATAGCGGGGGGGTCTACGAGCAGTACTTC,CASRNSGGVYEQYF